This T cell receptor beta chain stems from a study of beta chain features in type 1 diabetes. Germline CDR1 is MNHEY and CDR2 is SMNVEV (reference sequence). The CDR3 length is 14 residues. V was pared by 4 bases and J by 0 bases, with 3 bases of the junction left unmatched. Expressed TCRB transcripts were sequenced because the isolated RNA had all been reverse transcribed beforehand. Clones were sequenced by immunoSEQ multiplex PCR, and TCRdb holds only the in-frame ones, with some missing. Among about 900,000 clones, roughly 16% were seen once, and the ten largest hold 0.02% to 0.025%. Sorted populations all had greater than 95% purity.

The sequence was collected from a woman in her late teens or twenties in good health. V and J are TRBV27 and TRBJ2-7, with 7 bases identical to TRBD1. The sequencing input was naive CD4+ T cells from blood. The CDR3 bases are TGTGCCAGCAGTTCGGGACAGTCCTCCTACGAGCAGTACTTC. Amino acid sequence: CASSSGQSSYEQYF.